The 8 T cell receptor beta chains in this list originate from one sample, sequenced in a study of PD-1 blockade in classical Hodgkin lymphoma. Time point reported: newly diagnosed, previously untreated cHL patient sample. Researchers report purifying CD4+ T cells from thawed PBMCs by magnetic negative selection. Measured with immunoSEQ multiplex PCR; TCRdb has only the in-frame clones, and not every one. There are fewer than 30,000 clones in the sample; more than 80% occur only once, and about 0.34% lies in the top ten. Input material: CD4+ T cells from blood. The source is a human donor with classical Hodgkin lymphoma.

J is TRBJ2-5 and V is TRBV7-2, with 8 bases aligning to TRBD2. The DNA end favors TRBJ2-7, so the J call may be wrong. The germline gives CDR1 SGHTA, CDR2 FQGNSA. This CDR3 contains 17 residues. The CDR3 DNA reads TGTGCCAGCAGCTTAGTGGGGGCTAGCGGGCAGCCCTACGAGCAGTACTTC. Its protein product is CASSLVGASGQPYEQYF.

The rearrangement uses TRBV5-1 and TRBJ2-2; D gene ambiguous. Germline-derived CDR1 and CDR2 are SGHRS and YFSETQ. V shed 4 bases and J shed 6 bases, with 13 bases lying between them. This CDR3 comprises 14 residues. CDR3 sequence (DNA): TGCGCCAGCAGCGGCTTTCCCTTCTCCGGGGAGCTGTTTTTT. Its protein product is CASSGFPFSGELFF.

The genes are TRBV2 and TRBJ2-5; D not certain. CDR1 and CDR2 from the germline V gene are SNHLY and FYNNEI. V was clipped by 6 bases and J by 4 bases, with 12 bases between them. The CDR3 contains 13 residues. This CDR3 reads CASRRSPSETQYF. CDR3 DNA sequence: TGTGCCAGCAGGAGAAGCCCTTCAGAGACCCAGTACTTC. Supplemented by reference TRBV2 and TRBJ2-5, the full variable domain reads EPEVTQTPSHQVTQMGQEVILRCVPISNHLYFYWYRQILGQKVEFLVSFYNNEISEKSEIFDDQFSVERPDGSNFTLKIRSTKLEDSAMYFCASRRSPSETQYFGPGTRLLVL.

The chain recombines TRBV29-1 with TRBJ1-2; D may be TRBD1 (5 bases). The CDR3 runs 15 residues. Trimming shortened V by 1 base and J by 6 bases, and 18 bases separated the two germline ends. CDR1 and CDR2 from the germline V gene are SQVTM and ANQGSEA. The CDR3 loop reads CSVEVYGRGSHGYTF. DNA of the CDR3: TGCAGCGTTGAAGTCTACGGACGGGGGAGCCATGGCTACACCTTC.

This rearrangement joins TRBV7-2 to TRBJ2-7, with D perhaps matching TRBD1 (6 bases). Trimming cost V 1 base and J 2 bases, with 12 bases left between them. This CDR3 region has 15 residues. Germline loops: CDR1 SGHTA, CDR2 FQGNSA. DNA of the CDR3: TGTGCCAGCAGCTTAGATAGGACAGTAACCTACGAGCAGTACTTC. Its protein product is CASSLDRTVTYEQYF. The whole variable domain, remainder taken from reference TRBV7-2 and TRBJ2-7, is GAGVSQSPSNKVTEKGKDVELRCDPISGHTALYWYRQSLGQGLEFLIYFQGNSAPDKSGLPSDRFSAERTGGSVSTLTIQRTQQEDSAVYLCASSLDRTVTYEQYFGPGTRLTVT.

The J gene is TRBJ1-6, the V gene TRBV6-5, with D possibly being TRBD1 (5 bases). The length of the CDR3 is 13 residues. V was trimmed by 8 bases and J by 0 bases, leaving 5 bases between them. From germline, CDR1 is MNHEY and CDR2 SVGAGI. CDR3 amino acids: CASGGSYNSPLHF. DNA of the CDR3: TGTGCCAGCGGGGGCTCCTATAATTCACCCCTCCACTTT.

The CDR3 bases are TGTGCCAGCAGCCTAGGAAGGGTATACGAGCAGTACTTC. It specifies CASSLGRVYEQYF. The rearrangement uses TRBV7-2 and TRBJ2-7, with no clear D. The germline V gene encodes CDR1 SGHTA and CDR2 FQGNSA. The CDR3 runs to 13 residues. V was clipped by 5 bases and J by 4 bases, with 12 bases between them.

The chain employs TRBV29-1 and TRBJ2-2, with 12 bases matching TRBD2. V lost 0 bases to trimming and J lost 5 bases; unmatched junction nucleotides: 10. Germline V gives CDR1 SQVTM, CDR2 ANQGSEA. The CDR3 has 18 residues. Written as DNA, the CDR3 is TGCAGCGTTGAAGATCTGTCAAGGACTAGCGGGACAACCGGGGAGCTGTTTTTT. It yields the protein CSVEDLSRTSGTTGELFF.